The T cell receptor beta chain under discussion was sequenced for a study of cytomegalovirus exposure and HLA in healthy donors. PCR was performed using 60 Vbeta and 13 Jbeta primers. The data were produced by immunoSEQ multiplex PCR, yet TCRdb's version contains in-frame clones alone and is incomplete. The sample yields approximately 150,000 clones, just over 65% seen once. There are 15 residues in the CDR3. CDR1 and CDR2 from the germline V gene are SGHTS and YDEGEE. V lost 0 bases and J 4 bases, leaving 10 bases between the germline ends. This receptor was obtained from a woman aged 55-75 years in good health and CMV-seronegative. This rearrangement joins TRBV5-8 to TRBJ2-2, with a tentative D call TRBD1 (6 bases). Sequenced: PBMCs. The CDR3 DNA sequence: TGTGCCAGCAGCTTGGTCAGGGGTGGCACCGGGGAGCTGTTTTTT. Translation: CASSLVRGGTGELFF.